This TCR beta chain came from a study of CD8 T cells in Susac syndrome. Turning to the study itself: Among the Susac syndrome patients sequenced, about 6 had active disease and under 10 were in remission.

The sequenced target, TCR beta, came from blood CD8+ and CD4+ T cells. With random hexamers, about 0.5 to 1 ug RNA was reverse transcribed. It was immunoSEQ multiplex PCR that amplified TCR beta CDR3 across 54 Vbeta and 13 Jbeta. A single record per CDR3 protein comes from TCRdb applying MiXCR to the immunoSEQ multiplex PCR reads. Of about 190,000 distinct CDR3 sequences listed, more than 90% are singletons. Germline CDR1 reads SGDLS; CDR2 reads YYNGEE. This CDR3 is 16 amino acids long. Deletions cut 2 bases from V and 0 bases from J, with 12 bases between. The rearrangement uses TRBV9 and TRBJ1-3; weak D call: TRBD1 (5 bases). The source of this sequence is a human donor with Susac syndrome. Sequenced input: CD4+ T cells from PBMCs. CDR3 region: CASSVSGLTSGNTIYF. Here the CDR3 DNA reads TGTGCCAGCAGCGTCTCAGGGTTGACCTCTGGAAACACCATATATTTT.